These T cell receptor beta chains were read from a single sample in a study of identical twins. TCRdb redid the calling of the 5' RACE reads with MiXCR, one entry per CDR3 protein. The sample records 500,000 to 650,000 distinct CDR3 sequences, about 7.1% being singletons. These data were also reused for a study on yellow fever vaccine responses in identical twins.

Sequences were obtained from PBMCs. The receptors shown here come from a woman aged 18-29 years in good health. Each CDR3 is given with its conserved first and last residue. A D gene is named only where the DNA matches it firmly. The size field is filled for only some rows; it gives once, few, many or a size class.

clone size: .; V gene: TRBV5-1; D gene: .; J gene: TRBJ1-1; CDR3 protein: CASSRGGEGRTEAFF; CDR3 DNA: TGCGCCAGCAGCCGCGGGGGTGAGGGGAGGACTGAAGCTTTCTTT
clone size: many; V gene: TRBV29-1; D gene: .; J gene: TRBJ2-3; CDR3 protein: CSVASPFTDTQYF; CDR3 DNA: TGCAGCGTTGCTAGCCCATTCACAGATACGCAGTATTTT
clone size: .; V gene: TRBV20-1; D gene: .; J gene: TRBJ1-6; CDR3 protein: CSARQLDNSPLHF; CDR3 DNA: TGCAGTGCTAGACAGCTGGATAATTCACCCCTCCACTTT
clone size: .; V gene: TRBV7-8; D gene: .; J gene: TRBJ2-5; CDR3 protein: CASSFPLGRTAETQYF; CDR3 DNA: TGTGCCAGCAGCTTTCCTCTTGGGCGGACAGCAGAGACCCAGTACTTC
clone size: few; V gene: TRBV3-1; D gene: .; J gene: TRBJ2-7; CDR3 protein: CASTIGQGYEQYF; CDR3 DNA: TGTGCCAGCACAATTGGGCAGGGCTACGAGCAGTACTTC
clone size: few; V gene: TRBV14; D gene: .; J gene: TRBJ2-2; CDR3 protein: CASSQDVGPPGELFF; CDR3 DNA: TGTGCCAGCAGCCAAGACGTGGGGCCACCCGGGGAGCTGTTTTTT
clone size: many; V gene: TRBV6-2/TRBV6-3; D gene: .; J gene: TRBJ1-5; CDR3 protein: CASTAGGSRQPQHF; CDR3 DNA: TGTGCCAGCACTGCCGGGGGGAGCAGACAGCCCCAGCATTTT
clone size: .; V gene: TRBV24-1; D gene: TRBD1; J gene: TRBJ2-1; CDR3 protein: CAAYRGRVGAYNEQFF; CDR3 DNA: TGTGCCGCATACAGGGGTCGCGTGGGGGCCTACAATGAGCAGTTCTTC
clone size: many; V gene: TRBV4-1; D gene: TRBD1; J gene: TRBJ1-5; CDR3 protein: CASSHSMDEGGSFQPQHF; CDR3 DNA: TGCGCCAGCAGCCATTCTATGGACGAAGGGGGCAGCTTTCAGCCCCAGCATTTT
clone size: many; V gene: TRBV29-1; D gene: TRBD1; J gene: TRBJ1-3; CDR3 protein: CSATGTGGGGNTIYF; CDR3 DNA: TGCAGCGCCACCGGGACAGGGGGCGGTGGAAACACCATATATTTT
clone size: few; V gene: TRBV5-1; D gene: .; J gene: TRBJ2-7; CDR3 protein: CASSLGRGGTYEQYF; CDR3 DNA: TGCGCCAGCAGCTTGGGTAGGGGCGGAACCTACGAGCAGTACTTC
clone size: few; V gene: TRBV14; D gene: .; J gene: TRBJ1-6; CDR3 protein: CASSPGTVANPLHF; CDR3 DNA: TGTGCCAGCAGCCCAGGGACTGTCGCCAATCCCCTCCACTTT
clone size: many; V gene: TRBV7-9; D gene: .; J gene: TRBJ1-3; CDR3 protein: CASSPSWVPHSGNTIYF; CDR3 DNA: TGTGCCAGCAGCCCGAGTTGGGTTCCCCACTCTGGAAACACCATATATTTT
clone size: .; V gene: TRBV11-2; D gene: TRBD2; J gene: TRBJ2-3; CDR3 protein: CASSLDLAGGWNTQYF; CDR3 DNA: TGTGCCAGCAGCTTAGATTTAGCGGGAGGGTGGAATACGCAGTATTTT
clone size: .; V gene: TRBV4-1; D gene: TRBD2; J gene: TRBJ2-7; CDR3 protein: CASSHSIAGVYEQYF; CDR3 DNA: TGCGCCAGCAGCCATTCTATAGCGGGAGTTTACGAGCAGTACTTC
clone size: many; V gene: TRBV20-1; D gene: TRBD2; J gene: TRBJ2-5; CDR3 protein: CSATPVWGMTSGKETQYF; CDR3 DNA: TGCAGTGCTACCCCGGTTTGGGGAATGACTAGCGGGAAAGAGACCCAGTACTTC
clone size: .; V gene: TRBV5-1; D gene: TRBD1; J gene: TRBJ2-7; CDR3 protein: CASSYTQGERDYEQYF; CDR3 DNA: TGCGCCAGCAGCTACACACAGGGGGAAAGGGACTACGAGCAGTACTTC
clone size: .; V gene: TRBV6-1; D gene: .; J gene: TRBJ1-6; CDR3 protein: CASRRSRDNSPLHF; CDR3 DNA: TGTGCCAGCAGAAGGTCCAGAGATAATTCACCCCTCCACTTT
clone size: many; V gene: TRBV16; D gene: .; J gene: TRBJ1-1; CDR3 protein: CASSPPVGDTEAFF; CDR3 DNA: TGTGCCAGCAGCCCCCCCGTAGGGGACACTGAAGCTTTCTTT
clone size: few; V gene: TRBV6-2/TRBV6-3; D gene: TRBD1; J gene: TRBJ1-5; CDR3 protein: CASSIPGQGNQPQHF; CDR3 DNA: TGTGCCAGCAGCATTCCGGGACAGGGCAATCAGCCCCAGCATTTT
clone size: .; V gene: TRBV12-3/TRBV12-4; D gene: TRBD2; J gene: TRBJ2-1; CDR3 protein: CASSSPYGLAGQNEQFF; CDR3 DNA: TGTGCCAGCAGTTCCCCCTACGGACTAGCGGGACAGAATGAGCAGTTCTTC
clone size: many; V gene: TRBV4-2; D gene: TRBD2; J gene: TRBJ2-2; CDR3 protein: CASSRPTSGGAVTGELFF; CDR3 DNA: TGTGCCAGCAGCCGACCGACTAGCGGGGGGGCTGTCACCGGGGAGCTGTTTTTT
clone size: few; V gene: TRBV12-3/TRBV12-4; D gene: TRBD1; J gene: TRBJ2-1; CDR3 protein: CASRAGTGTGDEQFF; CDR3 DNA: TGTGCCAGCAGAGCCGGGACAGGGACTGGGGATGAGCAGTTCTTC
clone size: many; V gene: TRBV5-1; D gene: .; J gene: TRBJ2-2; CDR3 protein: CASSLKQATLANTGELFF; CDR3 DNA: TGCGCCAGCAGCTTGAAGCAGGCTACCTTGGCGAACACCGGGGAGCTGTTTTTT
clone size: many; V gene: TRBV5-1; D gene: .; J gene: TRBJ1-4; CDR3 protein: CASSFSSEGLANEKLFF; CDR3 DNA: TGCGCCAGCAGCTTTTCGTCGGAGGGCTTAGCTAATGAAAAACTGTTTTTT
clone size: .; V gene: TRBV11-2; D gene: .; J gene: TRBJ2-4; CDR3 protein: CASSFGYIQYF; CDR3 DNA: TGTGCCAGCAGCTTTGGTTACATTCAGTACTTC
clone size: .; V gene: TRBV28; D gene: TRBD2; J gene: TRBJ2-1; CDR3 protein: CASQPPGGGGEQFF; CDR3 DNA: TGTGCCAGTCAACCCCCGGGAGGGGGTGGTGAGCAGTTCTTC
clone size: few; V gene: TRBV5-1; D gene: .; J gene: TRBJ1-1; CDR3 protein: CASSLEPGPSAGTEAFF; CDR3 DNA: TGCGCCAGCAGCTTGGAACCGGGCCCTTCGGCGGGGACTGAAGCTTTCTTT
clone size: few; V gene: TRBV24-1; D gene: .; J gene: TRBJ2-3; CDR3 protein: CATSARDTDTQYF; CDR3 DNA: TGTGCCACCAGTGCGCGGGACACAGATACGCAGTATTTT
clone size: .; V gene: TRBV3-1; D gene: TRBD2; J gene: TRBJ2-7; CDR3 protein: CASSQYRASGYEQYF; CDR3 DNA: TGTGCCAGCAGCCAATATCGAGCTAGCGGATACGAGCAGTACTTC
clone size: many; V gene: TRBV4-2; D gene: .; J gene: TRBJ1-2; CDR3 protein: CASRPIGQHYGYTF; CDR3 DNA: TGTGCCAGCAGGCCAATAGGACAGCACTATGGCTACACCTTC
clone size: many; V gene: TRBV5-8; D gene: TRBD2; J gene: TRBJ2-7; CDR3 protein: CASSLDGTSRLKQYF; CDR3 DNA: TGTGCCAGCAGCTTGGACGGGACTAGTCGTTTGAAGCAGTACTTC
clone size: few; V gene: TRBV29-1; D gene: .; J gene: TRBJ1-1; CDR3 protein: CSVGEGAFF; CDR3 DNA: TGCAGCGTGGGGGAGGGAGCTTTCTTT
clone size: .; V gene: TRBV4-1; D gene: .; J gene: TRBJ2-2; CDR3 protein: CASSHTAALVAGELFF; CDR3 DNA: TGCGCCAGCAGCCACACCGCGGCTCTAGTGGCCGGGGAGCTGTTTTTT
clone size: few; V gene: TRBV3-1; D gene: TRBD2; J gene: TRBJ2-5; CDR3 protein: CASSQERLADSPETQYF; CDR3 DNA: TGTGCCAGCAGCCAAGAAAGACTAGCGGATAGCCCAGAGACCCAGTACTTC
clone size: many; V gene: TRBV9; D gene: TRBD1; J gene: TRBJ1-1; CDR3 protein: CASSVQGAMNTEAFF; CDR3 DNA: TGTGCCAGCAGCGTACAGGGGGCGATGAACACTGAAGCTTTCTTT
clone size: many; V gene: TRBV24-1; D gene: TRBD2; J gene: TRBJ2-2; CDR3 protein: CATSDFHNSGRETGELFF; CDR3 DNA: TGTGCCACCAGTGATTTTCATAATAGCGGGAGAGAAACCGGGGAGCTGTTTTTT
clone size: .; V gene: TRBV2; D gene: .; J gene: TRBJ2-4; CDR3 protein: CASNRVLAKNIQYF; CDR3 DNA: TGTGCCAGCAATAGGGTCTTGGCCAAAAACATTCAGTACTTC
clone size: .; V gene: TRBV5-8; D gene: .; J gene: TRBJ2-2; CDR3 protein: CASSLSSGLTGTGELFF; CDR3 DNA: TGTGCCAGCAGCTTGTCCAGCGGCTTAACGGGGACCGGGGAGCTGTTTTTT
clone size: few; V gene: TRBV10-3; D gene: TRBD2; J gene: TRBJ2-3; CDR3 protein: CAISEMGTSGGSFTDTQYF; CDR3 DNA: TGTGCCATCAGTGAGATGGGGACTAGCGGGGGGTCTTTCACAGATACGCAGTATTTT
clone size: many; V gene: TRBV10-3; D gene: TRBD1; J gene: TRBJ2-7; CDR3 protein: CAIGDRGNEQYF; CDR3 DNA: TGTGCCATCGGGGACAGGGGTAACGAGCAGTACTTC
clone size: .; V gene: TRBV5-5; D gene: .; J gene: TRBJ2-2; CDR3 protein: CASSFGGPTGELFF; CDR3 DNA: TGTGCCAGCAGCTTCGGGGGGCCCACCGGGGAGCTGTTTTTT
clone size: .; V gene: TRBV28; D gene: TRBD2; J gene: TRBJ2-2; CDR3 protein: CASQSSAVSGRSSTGELFF; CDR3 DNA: TGTGCCAGTCAGAGTTCGGCAGTTAGCGGGAGGTCTAGCACCGGGGAGCTGTTTTTT
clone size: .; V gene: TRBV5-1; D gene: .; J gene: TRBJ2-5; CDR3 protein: CASSDEHRYQETQYF; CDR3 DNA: TGCGCCAGCAGCGACGAACACAGGTACCAAGAGACCCAGTACTTC